A selection of T cell receptor beta chains follows, all from one sample in a study of OX40 agonist ivuxolimab in advanced cancers. TCRdb's copy holds only in-frame clones and misses some; the assay was immunoSEQ multiplex PCR. Seen here are some 54,000 clones, 80% to 90% observed once, and the top ten hold 6.5% to 8%. The input for sequencing was CD4+ or CD8+ T cells sorted from blood, taken in a trial of the OX40 agonist ivuxolimab. The receptors were sampled from an adult with an advanced solid tumor such as melanoma, head and neck, liver or kidney cancer. CDR3s include the opening cysteine and the closing phenylalanine or tryptophan. D genes are given only for firm matches. Size is stated for part of the rows, as once, few or many counts, or as a class when the clone is expanded.

len: 15; v_gene: TRBV29-1; j_gene: TRBJ2-7; abundance: -; d_gene: -; CDR3aa: CSVGEQELSSYEQYF; CDR3nt: TGCAGCGTTGGGGAACAGGAGCTTAGCTCCTACGAGCAGTACTTC
len: 13; v_gene: TRBV7-3; j_gene: TRBJ1-2; abundance: medium-sized; d_gene: TRBD1; CDR3aa: CASSEQTGAGYTF; CDR3nt: TGTGCCAGCAGCGAACAGACAGGGGCTGGCTACACCTTC
len: 14; v_gene: TRBV2; j_gene: TRBJ2-6; abundance: -; d_gene: -; CDR3aa: CASTLGRGANVLTF; CDR3nt: TGTGCCAGCACCCTGGGTCGGGGGGCCAACGTCCTGACTTTC
len: 13; v_gene: TRBV11-3; j_gene: TRBJ2-1; abundance: -; d_gene: -; CDR3aa: CASSLGANNEQFF; CDR3nt: TGTGCCAGCAGCTTAGGGGCTAACAATGAGCAGTTCTTC
len: 12; v_gene: TRBV9; j_gene: TRBJ1-1; abundance: -; d_gene: -; CDR3aa: CASSSPRGEAFF; CDR3nt: TGTGCCAGCAGCTCCCCTCGGGGGGAAGCTTTCTTT
len: 12; v_gene: TRBV29-1; j_gene: TRBJ1-4; abundance: -; d_gene: TRBD1; CDR3aa: CSAGQGNEKLFF; CDR3nt: TGCAGCGCCGGACAGGGCAATGAAAAACTGTTTTTT
len: 14; v_gene: TRBV10-3; j_gene: TRBJ1-2; abundance: -; d_gene: -; CDR3aa: CAIGVGRPQGGYTF; CDR3nt: TGTGCCATCGGGGTCGGGAGACCTCAGGGTGGCTACACCTTC
len: 12; v_gene: TRBV5-5; j_gene: TRBJ1-6; abundance: -; d_gene: -; CDR3aa: CASSFIGAPLHF; CDR3nt: TGTGCCAGCAGCTTTATTGGAGCACCCCTCCACTTT
len: 15; v_gene: TRBV28; j_gene: TRBJ1-2; abundance: -; d_gene: -; CDR3aa: CASIPGPQPWRGYTF; CDR3nt: TGTGCCAGCATTCCGGGACCTCAACCCTGGCGCGGCTACACCTTC
len: 14; v_gene: TRBV6-5; j_gene: TRBJ2-7; abundance: -; d_gene: -; CDR3aa: CASRRGGTSYEQYF; CDR3nt: TGTGCCAGCAGAAGGGGGGGGACTTCCTACGAGCAGTACTTC
len: 14; v_gene: TRBV6-1; j_gene: TRBJ1-1; abundance: -; d_gene: -; CDR3aa: CASSDRGMNTEAFF; CDR3nt: TGTGCCAGCAGTGACAGGGGCATGAACACTGAAGCTTTCTTT
len: 14; v_gene: TRBV11-2; j_gene: TRBJ2-7; abundance: -; d_gene: TRBD1; CDR3aa: CASSPQTGPYEQYF; CDR3nt: TGTGCCAGCAGCCCCCAGACAGGGCCCTACGAGCAGTACTTC
len: 17; v_gene: TRBV7-8; j_gene: TRBJ1-1; abundance: -; d_gene: TRBD1; CDR3aa: CASSRPGQGVRNTEAFF; CDR3nt: TGTGCCAGCAGCAGGCCGGGACAGGGTGTGAGGAACACTGAAGCTTTCTTT
len: 11; v_gene: TRBV6-5; j_gene: TRBJ1-5; abundance: -; d_gene: -; CDR3aa: CASSYPSPQHF; CDR3nt: TGTGCCAGCAGTTACCCATCACCCCAGCATTTT
len: 15; v_gene: TRBV7-9; j_gene: TRBJ2-1; abundance: -; d_gene: -; CDR3aa: CASSSRRGSINEQFF; CDR3nt: TGTGCCAGCAGCTCCCGGAGGGGAAGTATCAATGAGCAGTTCTTC
len: 15; v_gene: TRBV18; j_gene: TRBJ1-5; abundance: -; d_gene: -; CDR3aa: CASSPTTGGAVAQHF; CDR3nt: TGTGCCAGCTCACCGACGACTGGGGGGGCGGTAGCCCAGCATTTT
len: 16; v_gene: TRBV6-1; j_gene: TRBJ1-1; abundance: -; d_gene: TRBD1; CDR3aa: CASSDLGQTMNTEAFF; CDR3nt: TGTGCCAGCAGTGACCTGGGACAGACTATGAACACTGAAGCTTTCTTT
len: 12; v_gene: TRBV28; j_gene: TRBJ2-1; abundance: -; d_gene: -; CDR3aa: CASIVPPNEQFF; CDR3nt: TGTGCCAGCATTGTACCCCCCAATGAGCAGTTCTTC
len: 14; v_gene: TRBV6-1; j_gene: TRBJ1-5; abundance: -; d_gene: -; CDR3aa: CASKFMGKNQPQHF; CDR3nt: TGTGCCAGCAAGTTTATGGGGAAAAATCAGCCCCAGCATTTT
len: 19; v_gene: TRBV7-2; j_gene: TRBJ2-6; abundance: -; d_gene: -; CDR3aa: CASSLIPLPQISGANVLTF; CDR3nt: TGTGCCAGCAGCTTAATCCCTCTACCCCAGATCTCTGGGGCCAACGTCCTGACTTTC
len: 17; v_gene: TRBV19; j_gene: TRBJ2-3; abundance: -; d_gene: TRBD1; CDR3aa: CASSMDWSGQGSDTQYF; CDR3nt: TGTGCCAGTAGTATGGATTGGTCGGGACAGGGTAGTGATACGCAGTATTTT
len: 13; v_gene: TRBV15; j_gene: TRBJ2-5; abundance: -; d_gene: -; CDR3aa: CATSRDLGETQYF; CDR3nt: TGTGCCACCAGCAGAGATTTGGGAGAGACCCAGTACTTC